These T cell receptor beta chains were read from a single sample in a study of beta chain features in type 1 diabetes. Some clones are missing from TCRdb's copy, which holds only in-frame ones; the method was immunoSEQ multiplex PCR. The profile shows 130,000 to 150,000 clones, roughly a tenth of them singletons. The sample consisted of naive CD4+ T cells from blood. The receptor source for this set is a man between 18 and 35 years old in good health. CDR3s include the opening cysteine and the closing phenylalanine or tryptophan. A D gene is named only where the DNA matches it firmly. Rows give clone size only sometimes, using once, few, many, or a class for an expanded clone.

clone_size: .; d_call: TRBD1; v_call: TRBV28; j_call: TRBJ1-3; cdr3_aa: CASSNLRGSGNTIYF; cdr3_nt: TGTGCCAGCAGTAACCTCAGGGGGTCTGGAAACACCATATATTTT
clone_size: .; d_call: .; v_call: TRBV2; j_call: TRBJ2-7; cdr3_aa: CASSGRGIHEQYF; cdr3_nt: TGTGCCAGCAGTGGACGGGGAATCCACGAGCAGTACTTC
clone_size: .; d_call: TRBD2; v_call: TRBV4-3; j_call: TRBJ2-5; cdr3_aa: CASSQAGLAGGSLGTQYF; cdr3_nt: TGCGCCAGCAGCCAAGCGGGACTAGCGGGGGGTTCTTTAGGGACCCAGTACTTC
clone_size: few; d_call: .; v_call: TRBV15; j_call: TRBJ1-6; cdr3_aa: CATSVGGSSSPLHF; cdr3_nt: TGTGCCACCAGCGTGGGAGGTAGCAGTTCACCCCTCCACTTT
clone_size: .; d_call: .; v_call: TRBV19; j_call: TRBJ1-5; cdr3_aa: CASSIRQNSNQPQHF; cdr3_nt: TGTGCCAGTAGTATCAGACAGAATAGCAATCAGCCCCAGCATTTT
clone_size: .; d_call: TRBD1; v_call: TRBV11-2; j_call: TRBJ1-2; cdr3_aa: CASSVGQGFYGYTF; cdr3_nt: TGTGCCAGCAGCGTTGGACAGGGCTTCTATGGCTACACCTTC
clone_size: few; d_call: .; v_call: TRBV28; j_call: TRBJ2-7; cdr3_aa: CASSLSAGSYEQYF; cdr3_nt: TGTGCCAGCAGTTTATCCGCGGGTTCCTACGAGCAGTACTTC
clone_size: few; d_call: .; v_call: TRBV7-2; j_call: TRBJ2-5; cdr3_aa: CASSLYAQYQETQYF; cdr3_nt: TGTGCCAGCAGCTTGTACGCCCAGTACCAAGAGACCCAGTACTTC
clone_size: many; d_call: TRBD2; v_call: TRBV4-3; j_call: TRBJ2-1; cdr3_aa: CASSQDYGGLAGNEQFF; cdr3_nt: TGCGCCAGCAGCCAAGATTACGGGGGACTAGCGGGAAATGAGCAGTTCTTC
clone_size: many; d_call: .; v_call: TRBV21-1; j_call: TRBJ2-5; cdr3_aa: CASSNGAGHQETQYF; cdr3_nt: TGTGCCAGCAGCAATGGAGCGGGACACCAAGAGACCCAGTACTTC
clone_size: few; d_call: TRBD1; v_call: TRBV5-1; j_call: TRBJ2-1; cdr3_aa: CASSSQGGSYNEQFF; cdr3_nt: TGCGCCAGCAGCTCGCAAGGGGGCTCTTACAATGAGCAGTTCTTC
clone_size: once; d_call: .; v_call: TRBV15; j_call: TRBJ1-3; cdr3_aa: CATSRDPLNTIYF; cdr3_nt: TGTGCCACCAGCAGAGATCCCCTAAACACCATATATTTT
clone_size: .; d_call: .; v_call: TRBV6-6; j_call: TRBJ2-1; cdr3_aa: CASSYMPRGPNEQFF; cdr3_nt: TGTGCCAGCAGTTATATGCCCCGGGGTCCCAATGAGCAGTTCTTC
clone_size: .; d_call: .; v_call: TRBV7-9; j_call: TRBJ2-2; cdr3_aa: CASSLARNTGELFF; cdr3_nt: TGTGCCAGCAGCTTAGCCCGGAACACCGGGGAGCTGTTTTTT
clone_size: .; d_call: .; v_call: TRBV19; j_call: TRBJ1-1; cdr3_aa: CASSDAKAFF; cdr3_nt: TGTGCCAGTAGTGATGCGAAAGCTTTCTTT
clone_size: .; d_call: TRBD2; v_call: TRBV5-1; j_call: TRBJ2-7; cdr3_aa: CASSSVAGGSYEQYF; cdr3_nt: TGCGCCAGCAGCTCTGTGGCGGGGGGTTCCTACGAGCAGTACTTC
clone_size: few; d_call: TRBD1; v_call: TRBV9; j_call: TRBJ2-2; cdr3_aa: CASSPQGPHTGELFF; cdr3_nt: TGTGCCAGCAGCCCACAGGGGCCTCACACCGGGGAGCTGTTTTTT
clone_size: few; d_call: TRBD1; v_call: TRBV11-2; j_call: TRBJ2-3; cdr3_aa: CASSSRTGGTDTQYF; cdr3_nt: TGTGCCAGCAGCTCACGGACAGGGGGCACAGATACGCAGTATTTT
clone_size: few; d_call: TRBD1; v_call: TRBV7-6; j_call: TRBJ2-3; cdr3_aa: CASSLRQGASTDTQYF; cdr3_nt: TGTGCCAGCAGCCTCAGGCAGGGGGCGTCCACAGATACGCAGTATTTT
clone_size: few; d_call: TRBD1; v_call: TRBV4-2; j_call: TRBJ1-6; cdr3_aa: CASSQEGTGGTSPLHF; cdr3_nt: TGTGCCAGCAGCCAAGAAGGTACAGGGGGAACTTCACCCCTCCACTTT
clone_size: .; d_call: .; v_call: TRBV7-6; j_call: TRBJ2-7; cdr3_aa: CASSWGDVFSDEQYF; cdr3_nt: TGTGCCAGCAGCTGGGGGGACGTCTTCTCGGACGAGCAGTACTTC
clone_size: .; d_call: .; v_call: TRBV19; j_call: TRBJ2-7; cdr3_aa: CASTTGGAGAREQYF; cdr3_nt: TGTGCCAGTACCACCGGCGGGGCGGGGGCCCGCGAGCAGTACTTC
clone_size: few; d_call: TRBD1; v_call: TRBV27; j_call: TRBJ2-3; cdr3_aa: CASSLSGTGGPDTQYF; cdr3_nt: TGTGCCAGCAGTTTATCAGGGACAGGGGGCCCAGATACGCAGTATTTT